This is a list of T cell receptor beta chains from one sample in a study of T-cell reconstitution after alpha-beta-depleted transplantation in children. In TCRdb, the PCR reads were re-called with MiXCR into one record per CDR3 protein. The profile shows over 150,000 distinct CDR3 sequences, approximately 6.6% of them singletons. Sequences were derived from PBMCs from the stem cell graft donor, sampled from the stem cell graft. The receptors stem from a human donor who donated a stem cell graft to a child with Wiskott-Aldrich syndrome. CDR3s include the opening cysteine and the closing phenylalanine or tryptophan. A D gene is named only where the DNA matches it firmly. The listing skips clone size in some rows; elsewhere it reads once, few, many or a size class.

d_gene: .
abundance: many
v_gene: TRBV12-3/TRBV12-4
j_gene: TRBJ2-3
CDR3aa: CASSFSVGVAAQYF
CDR3nt: TGTGCCAGCAGTTTTAGCGTGGGCGTGGCTGCGCAGTATTTT

d_gene: TRBD2
abundance: many
v_gene: TRBV7-9
j_gene: TRBJ2-7
CDR3aa: CASSFSGVEQYF
CDR3nt: TGTGCCAGCAGCTTTAGCGGGGTCGAGCAGTACTTC

d_gene: .
abundance: many
v_gene: TRBV29-1
j_gene: TRBJ1-1
CDR3aa: CSASGGVNTEAFF
CDR3nt: TGCAGCGCCTCGGGGGGTGTTAACACTGAAGCTTTCTTT

d_gene: TRBD1
abundance: many
v_gene: TRBV9
j_gene: TRBJ2-1
CDR3aa: CASSAVGTEYNEQFF
CDR3nt: TGTGCCAGCAGCGCCGTGGGGACAGAGTACAATGAGCAGTTCTTC

d_gene: .
abundance: many
v_gene: TRBV12-3/TRBV12-4
j_gene: TRBJ2-7
CDR3aa: CASSLKGSSYEQYF
CDR3nt: TGTGCCAGCAGTTTAAAAGGGAGCTCCTACGAGCAGTACTTC

d_gene: .
abundance: medium-sized
v_gene: TRBV5-1
j_gene: TRBJ2-1
CDR3aa: CASSLEGRLHEQFF
CDR3nt: TGCGCCAGCAGCTTGGAGGGTCGCCTACATGAGCAGTTCTTC

d_gene: .
abundance: few
v_gene: TRBV7-9
j_gene: TRBJ2-7
CDR3aa: CASSLLGQRPSYEQYF
CDR3nt: TGTGCCAGCAGCTTACTCGGACAGCGGCCTTCCTACGAGCAGTACTTC

d_gene: .
abundance: many
v_gene: TRBV12-3/TRBV12-4
j_gene: TRBJ1-2
CDR3aa: CASSSTYGYTF
CDR3nt: TGTGCCAGCAGTTCCACCTATGGCTACACCTTC

d_gene: .
abundance: many
v_gene: TRBV29-1
j_gene: TRBJ2-1
CDR3aa: CSVLGGILSYNEQFF
CDR3nt: TGCAGCGTTTTGGGCGGTATCCTCTCCTACAATGAGCAGTTCTTC

d_gene: .
abundance: many
v_gene: TRBV6-5
j_gene: TRBJ2-7
CDR3aa: CASSYGETAYEQYF
CDR3nt: TGTGCCAGCAGTTACGGGGAGACGGCCTACGAGCAGTACTTC

d_gene: .
abundance: many
v_gene: TRBV20-1
j_gene: TRBJ2-2
CDR3aa: CSATGAIPTGELFF
CDR3nt: TGCAGTGCCACAGGAGCAATCCCCACCGGGGAGCTGTTTTTT

d_gene: .
abundance: many
v_gene: TRBV20-1
j_gene: TRBJ2-3
CDR3aa: CSARPLNTQYF
CDR3nt: TGCAGTGCTAGACCCTTGAATACGCAGTATTTT

d_gene: .
abundance: many
v_gene: TRBV7-8
j_gene: TRBJ1-1
CDR3aa: CASSLTSFVNTEAFF
CDR3nt: TGTGCCAGCAGCTTAACGAGTTTTGTCAACACTGAAGCTTTCTTT

d_gene: TRBD1
abundance: many
v_gene: TRBV24-1
j_gene: TRBJ2-1
CDR3aa: CATSDPTGYPGSSYNEQFF
CDR3nt: TGTGCCACCAGTGATCCGACAGGGTACCCAGGGAGCTCCTACAATGAGCAGTTCTTC

d_gene: TRBD2
abundance: .
v_gene: TRBV11-2
j_gene: TRBJ2-2
CDR3aa: CASSYRLAGGPSTGELFF
CDR3nt: TGTGCCAGCAGCTATCGTTTAGCGGGAGGCCCATCCACCGGGGAGCTGTTTTTT

d_gene: .
abundance: many
v_gene: TRBV20-1
j_gene: TRBJ2-7
CDR3aa: CSARKAKPRSSYEQYF
CDR3nt: TGCAGTGCGAGGAAAGCCAAACCGCGGAGCTCCTACGAGCAGTACTTC

d_gene: TRBD1
abundance: many
v_gene: TRBV24-1
j_gene: TRBJ2-1
CDR3aa: CATSSAGQGDDEQFF
CDR3nt: TGTGCCACCAGTTCCGCAGGTCAGGGGGACGATGAGCAGTTCTTC

d_gene: .
abundance: many
v_gene: TRBV6-5
j_gene: TRBJ1-1
CDR3aa: CASSLYQTRAAFF
CDR3nt: TGTGCCAGCAGTCTTTACCAGACCCGGGCCGCTTTCTTT

d_gene: .
abundance: many
v_gene: TRBV29-1
j_gene: TRBJ2-3
CDR3aa: CSVEGGQGKTDTQYF
CDR3nt: TGCAGCGTTGAAGGAGGTCAGGGAAAGACGGATACGCAGTATTTT

d_gene: TRBD2
abundance: many
v_gene: TRBV12-5
j_gene: TRBJ2-1
CDR3aa: CASGVRAGGYNEQFF
CDR3nt: TGTGCTAGTGGTGTGCGAGCGGGGGGCTACAATGAGCAGTTCTTC